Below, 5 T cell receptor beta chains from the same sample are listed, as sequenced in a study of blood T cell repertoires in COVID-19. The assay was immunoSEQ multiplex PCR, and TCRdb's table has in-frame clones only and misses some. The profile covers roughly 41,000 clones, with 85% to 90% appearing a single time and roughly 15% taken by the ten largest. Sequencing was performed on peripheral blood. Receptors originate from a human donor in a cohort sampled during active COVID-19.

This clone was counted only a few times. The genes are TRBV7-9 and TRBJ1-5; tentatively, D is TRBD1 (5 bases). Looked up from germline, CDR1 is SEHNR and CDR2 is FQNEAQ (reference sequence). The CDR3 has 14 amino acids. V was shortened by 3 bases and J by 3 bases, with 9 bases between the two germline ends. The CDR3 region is CASSFDRDNQPQHF. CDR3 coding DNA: TGTGCCAGCAGCTTCGACAGAGACAATCAGCCCCAGCATTTT.

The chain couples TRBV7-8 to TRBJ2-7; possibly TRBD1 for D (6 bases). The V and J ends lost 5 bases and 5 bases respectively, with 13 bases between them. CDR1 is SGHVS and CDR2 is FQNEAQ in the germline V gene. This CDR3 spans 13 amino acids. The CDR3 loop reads CASSPDRPHEQYF. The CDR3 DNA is TGTGCCAGCAGCCCCGACAGGCCCCACGAGCAGTACTTC. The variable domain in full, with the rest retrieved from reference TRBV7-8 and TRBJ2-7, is GAGVSQSPRYKVAKRGQDVALRCDPISGHVSLFWYQQALGQGPEFLTYFQNEAQLDKSGLPSDRFFAERPEGSVSTLKIQRTQQEDSAVYLCASSPDRPHEQYFGPGTRLTVT.

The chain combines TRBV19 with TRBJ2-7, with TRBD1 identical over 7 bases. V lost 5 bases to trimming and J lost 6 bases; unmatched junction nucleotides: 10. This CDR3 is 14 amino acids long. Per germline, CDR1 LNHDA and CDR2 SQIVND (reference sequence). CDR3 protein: CASSRGDSYGEQYF. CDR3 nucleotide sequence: TGTGCCAGTAGTCGAGGGGACAGTTACGGCGAGCAGTACTTC.

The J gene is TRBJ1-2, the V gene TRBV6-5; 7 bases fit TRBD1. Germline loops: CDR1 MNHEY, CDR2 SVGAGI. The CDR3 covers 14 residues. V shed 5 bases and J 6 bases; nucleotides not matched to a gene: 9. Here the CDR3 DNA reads TGTGCCAGCAGTAACTTCAGGGGGAAGGATGGCTACACCTTC. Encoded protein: CASSNFRGKDGYTF.

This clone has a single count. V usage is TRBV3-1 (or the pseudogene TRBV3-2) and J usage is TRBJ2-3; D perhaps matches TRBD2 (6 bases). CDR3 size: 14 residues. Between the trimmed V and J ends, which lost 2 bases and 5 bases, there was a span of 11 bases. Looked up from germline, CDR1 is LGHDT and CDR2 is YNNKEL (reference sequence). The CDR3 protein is CASSQRLGGDTQYF. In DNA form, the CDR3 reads TGTGCCAGCAGCCAACGACTAGGAGGAGATACGCAGTATTTT.